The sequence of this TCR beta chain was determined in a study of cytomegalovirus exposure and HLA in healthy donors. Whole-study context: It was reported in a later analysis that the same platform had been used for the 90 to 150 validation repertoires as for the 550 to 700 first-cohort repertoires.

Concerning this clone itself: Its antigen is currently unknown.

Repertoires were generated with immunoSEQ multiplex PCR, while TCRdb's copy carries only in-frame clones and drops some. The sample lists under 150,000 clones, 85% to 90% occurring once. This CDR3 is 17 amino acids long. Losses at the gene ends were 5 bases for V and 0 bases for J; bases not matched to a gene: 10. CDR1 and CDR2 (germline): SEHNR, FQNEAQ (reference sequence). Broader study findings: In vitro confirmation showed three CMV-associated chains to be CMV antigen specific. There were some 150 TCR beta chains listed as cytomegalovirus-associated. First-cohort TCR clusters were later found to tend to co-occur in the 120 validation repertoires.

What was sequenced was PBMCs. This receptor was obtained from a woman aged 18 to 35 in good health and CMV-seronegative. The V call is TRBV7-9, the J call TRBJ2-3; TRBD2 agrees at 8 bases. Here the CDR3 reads CASSPAGLAASTDTQYF. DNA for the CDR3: TGTGCCAGCAGCCCCGCCGGACTAGCAGCTAGCACAGATACGCAGTATTTT.